The next 15 T cell receptor beta chains were all read from a single sample in a study of blood T cell repertoires in COVID-19. The method was immunoSEQ multiplex PCR; TCRdb's version includes in-frame clones alone and lacks a portion of them. There are approximately 100,000 clones in the sample; 80% to 95% occur only once, and more than 0.85% lies in the top ten. The sequenced material came from peripheral blood. The source is a man aged 55 to 69 with acute or convalescent COVID-19.

This chain connects TRBV5-5 to TRBJ2-7; TRBD1 is a possible D gene (6 bases). With 0 bases removed from V and 2 bases from J, the gap between germline ends came to 15 bases. This CDR3 region has 16 residues. Germline assignment: CDR1 SGHKS and CDR2 YYEKEE (reference sequence). In DNA, the CDR3 is TGTGCCAGCAGCTTGGTTGGCAGGGGTCGACCCTACGAGCAGTACGTC. Its protein product is CASSLVGRGRPYEQYV.

The V call is TRBV2, the J call TRBJ2-3; D ambiguous. The V end was cut by 6 bases, the J end by 0 bases, with 13 bases between. In germline, CDR1 is SNHLY, CDR2 FYNNEI. This CDR3 comprises 15 residues. Here the CDR3 reads CASRIWRQSTDTQYF. As DNA, the CDR3 is TGTGCCAGCAGAATCTGGCGGCAAAGCACAGATACGCAGTATTTT.

The chain couples TRBV30 to TRBJ1-6; TRBD1 matches at 11 bases. J gave up 8 bases and V 1 base, and 1 base lay outside the gene matches. Germline CDR1 and CDR2: GTSNPN and SVGIG (reference sequence). The length of the CDR3 is 14 residues. CDR3 loop: CAWSGGQGDSPLHF. CDR3 bases: TGTGCCTGGAGTGGGGGACAGGGGGATTCACCCCTCCACTTT.

There are a few counts of this clone. J is TRBJ1-5 and V is TRBV27; unclear D gene. V gave up 2 bases and J gave up 7 bases, with 12 bases separating them. The CDR3 runs 14 residues. Germline V gives CDR1 MNHEY, CDR2 SMNVEV (reference sequence). As DNA, the CDR3 is TGTGCCAGCAGTTTACCGGGAGCGGGCCAGCCCCAGCATTTT. Translated, it gives CASSLPGAGQPQHF.

DNA for the CDR3: TGCGCCAGCAGCAAGACAGGTGCAACTAATGAAAAACTGTTTTTT. It specifies CASSKTGATNEKLFF. The J gene is TRBJ1-4, the V gene TRBV4-1, with D possibly matching TRBD1 (6 bases). Germline lookup yields CDR1 MGHRA and CDR2 YSYEKL. Between the trimmed V and J ends, which lost 5 bases and 0 bases, there was a span of 10 bases. The CDR3 totals 15 residues.

The chain uses TRBV6-1 and TRBJ2-7, with 7 bases that match TRBD1. The CDR3 spans 14 residues. V trimming: 1 base; J trimming: 0 bases; junction bases outside the gene matches: 0. Looked up from germline, CDR1 is MNHNS and CDR2 is SASEGT. CDR3 in DNA: TGTGCCAGCAGTGAAGGGGACAGCTCCTACGAGCAGTACGTC. Translation gives CASSEGDSSYEQYV.

The chain is built from TRBV29-1 and TRBJ1-1; TRBD1 matches at 8 bases. CDR1 and CDR2 from the germline V gene are SQVTM and ANQGSEA. The V and J ends lost 6 bases and 0 bases, in that order; junction bases with no gene match: 12. The CDR3 is 16 residues long. The CDR3 region is CSVVPTRGQVNTEAFF. Written as DNA, the CDR3 is TGCAGCGTGGTGCCTACCAGGGGGCAAGTGAACACTGAAGCTTTCTTT.

This rearrangement joins TRBV18 to TRBJ2-7; weak D call: TRBD2 (6 bases). Germline CDR1 KGHSH, CDR2 LQKENI. This CDR3 has 13 amino acids. Trimming left V 4 bases short and J 3 bases short, with 10 bases between. The CDR3 here is CASSLAANYEQYF. CDR3 coding DNA: TGTGCCAGCTCACTAGCGGCAAACTACGAGCAGTACTTC.

In DNA, the CDR3 is TGTGCCAGCAGCTTGGAGGCAGGGCTTCAGCCCCAGCATTTT. Amino acid sequence: CASSLEAGLQPQHF. V gene TRBV5-5 combines with J gene TRBJ1-5; possibly TRBD1 for D (5 bases). Trimming took 0 bases from V and 6 from J, leaving 10 bases between them. This CDR3 is 14 amino acids long. Germline V gene data show CDR1 as SGHKS and CDR2 as YYEKEE (reference sequence).

This chain links TRBV5-1 with TRBJ2-5; D is possibly TRBD2 (6 bases). The germline V gene encodes CDR1 SGHRS and CDR2 YFSETQ. The CDR3 is made up of 19 amino acids. V was trimmed by 0 bases and J by 4 bases, leaving 25 bases between them. The chain's CDR3 is CASSLGGGLGGTRLETQYF. The CDR3 bases are TGCGCCAGCAGCTTGGGAGGAGGGCTTGGCGGGACGAGACTAGAGACCCAGTACTTC.

The CDR3 spells CASSSRTGDNSPLHF. CDR3 nucleotides: TGTGCCAGTAGTTCCCGGACAGGGGATAATTCACCCCTCCACTTT. The chain has TRBV19 and TRBJ1-6; 9 nucleotides line up with TRBD1. V shed 5 bases and J 5 bases; nucleotides not matched to a gene: 4. The CDR3 loop spans 15 amino acids. Germline V gives CDR1 LNHDA, CDR2 SQIVND (reference sequence).

The chain recombines TRBV4-1 with TRBJ1-6; D gene unclear. V was cut by 3 bases and J by 6 bases, with 6 bases left in between. The length of the CDR3 is 13 residues. Germline V lookup: CDR1 MGHRA, CDR2 YSYEKL. CDR3 coding DNA: TGCGCCAGCAGCCAGACACTTAATTCACCCCTCCACTTT. This gives the protein CASSQTLNSPLHF.

This chain connects TRBV6-5 to TRBJ1-3; D gene ambiguous. CDR3 length equals 14 residues. Trimming shortened V by 6 bases and J by 4 bases, and 13 bases separated the two germline ends. Germline V gives CDR1 MNHEY, CDR2 SVGAGI. This CDR3 is CASSLQSRGNTIYF. CDR3 sequence (DNA): TGTGCCAGCAGCCTACAGTCGCGAGGAAACACCATATATTTT.

The chain couples TRBV10-3 to TRBJ1-3; no clear D. CDR1 ENHRY and CDR2 SYGVKD come from the germline V gene. The germline V and J ends were trimmed by 10 bases and 4 bases, with 8 bases remaining between them. The CDR3 has 11 residues. In DNA, the CDR3 is TGTGCCAGTATCGTGGGAAACACCATATATTTT. Translated, it gives CASIVGNTIYF.

As DNA, the CDR3 is TGCGCCAGCAGAGGGACAGGGGGCAACACCGGGGAGCTGTTTTTT. This encodes CASRGTGGNTGELFF. This rearrangement joins TRBV10-2 to TRBJ2-2; TRBD1 matches 12 bases. Losses at the gene ends were 6 bases for V and 2 bases for J; bases not matched to a gene: 1. The germline gives CDR1 WSHSY, CDR2 SAAADI. This CDR3 spans 15 amino acids.